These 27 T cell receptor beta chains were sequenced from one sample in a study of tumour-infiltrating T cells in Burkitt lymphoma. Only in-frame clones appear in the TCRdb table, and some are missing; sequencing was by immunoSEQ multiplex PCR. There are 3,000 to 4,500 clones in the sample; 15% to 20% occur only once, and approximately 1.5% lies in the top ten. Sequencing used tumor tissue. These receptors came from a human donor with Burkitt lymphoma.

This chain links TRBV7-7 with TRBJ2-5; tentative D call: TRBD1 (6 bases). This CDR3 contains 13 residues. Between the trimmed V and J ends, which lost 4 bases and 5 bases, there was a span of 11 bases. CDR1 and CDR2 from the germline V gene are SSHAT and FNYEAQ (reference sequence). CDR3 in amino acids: CASSSRGQETQYF. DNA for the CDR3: TGTGCCAGCAGCTCCAGGGGTCAGGAGACCCAGTACTTC. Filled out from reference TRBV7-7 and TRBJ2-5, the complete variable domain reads GAGVSQSPRYKVTKRGQDVTLRCDPISSHATLYWYQQALGQGPEFLTYFNYEAQPDKSGLPSDRFSAERPEGSISTLTIQRTEQRDSAMYRCASSSRGQETQYFGPGTRLLVL.

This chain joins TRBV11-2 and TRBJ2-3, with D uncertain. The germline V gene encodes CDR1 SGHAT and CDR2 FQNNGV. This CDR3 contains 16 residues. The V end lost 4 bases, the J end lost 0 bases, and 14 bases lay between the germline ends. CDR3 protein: CASSSDGFRSTDTQYF. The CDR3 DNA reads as TGTGCCAGCAGCTCGGACGGTTTTCGAAGCACAGATACGCAGTATTTT.

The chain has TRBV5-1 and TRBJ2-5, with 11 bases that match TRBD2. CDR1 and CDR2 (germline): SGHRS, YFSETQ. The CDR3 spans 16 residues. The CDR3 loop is CASSFGTSGVQETQYF. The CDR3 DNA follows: TGCGCTAGTAGCTTCGGGACTAGCGGAGTTCAAGAGACCCAGTACTTC.

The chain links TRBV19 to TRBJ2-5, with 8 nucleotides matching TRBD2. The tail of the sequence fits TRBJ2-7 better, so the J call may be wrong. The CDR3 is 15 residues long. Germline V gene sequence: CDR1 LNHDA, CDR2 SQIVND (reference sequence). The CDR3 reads CASSASGGGRYEQYF. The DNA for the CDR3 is TGTGCCAGTAGTGCCAGCGGGGGCGGGAGATACGAGCAGTACTTC.

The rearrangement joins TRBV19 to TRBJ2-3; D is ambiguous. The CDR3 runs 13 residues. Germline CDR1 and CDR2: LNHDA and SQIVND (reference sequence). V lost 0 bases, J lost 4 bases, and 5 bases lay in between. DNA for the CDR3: TGTGCCAGTAGTATAGATCGCCCAGATACGCAGTATTTT. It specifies CASSIDRPDTQYF. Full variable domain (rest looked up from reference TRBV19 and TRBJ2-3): DGGITQSPKYLFRKEGQNVTLSCEQNLNHDAMYWYRQDPGQGLRLIYYSQIVNDFQKGDIAEGYSVSREKKESFPLTVTSAQKNPTAFYLCASSIDRPDTQYFGPGTRLTVL.

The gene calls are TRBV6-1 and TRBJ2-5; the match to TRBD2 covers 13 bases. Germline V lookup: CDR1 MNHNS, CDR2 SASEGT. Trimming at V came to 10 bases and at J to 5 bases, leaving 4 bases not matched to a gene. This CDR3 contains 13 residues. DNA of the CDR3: TGTGCCACCCGGACTAGCGGGAGTGAGACCCAGTACTTC. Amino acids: CATRTSGSETQYF.

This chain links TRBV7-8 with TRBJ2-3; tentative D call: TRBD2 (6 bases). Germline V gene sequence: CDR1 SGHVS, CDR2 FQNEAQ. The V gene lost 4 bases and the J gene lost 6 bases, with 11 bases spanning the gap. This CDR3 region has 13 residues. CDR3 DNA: TGTGCCAGCAGCTCCCCGGGGAGGGATACGCAGTATTTT. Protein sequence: CASSSPGRDTQYF.

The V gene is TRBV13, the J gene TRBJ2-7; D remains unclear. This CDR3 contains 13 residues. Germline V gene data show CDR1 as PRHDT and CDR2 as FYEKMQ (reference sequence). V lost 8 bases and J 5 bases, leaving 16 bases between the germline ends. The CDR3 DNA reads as TGTGCCAGCGAACAACCCCCAGGCAACGAGCAGTACTTC. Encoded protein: CASEQPPGNEQYF.

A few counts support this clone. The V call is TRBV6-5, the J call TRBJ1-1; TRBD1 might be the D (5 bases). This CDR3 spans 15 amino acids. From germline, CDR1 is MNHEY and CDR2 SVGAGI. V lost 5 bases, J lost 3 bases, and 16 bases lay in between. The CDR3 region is CASSPLGLGDTEAFF. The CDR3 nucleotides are TGTGCCAGCAGTCCCCTGGGGCTCGGGGACACTGAAGCTTTCTTT.

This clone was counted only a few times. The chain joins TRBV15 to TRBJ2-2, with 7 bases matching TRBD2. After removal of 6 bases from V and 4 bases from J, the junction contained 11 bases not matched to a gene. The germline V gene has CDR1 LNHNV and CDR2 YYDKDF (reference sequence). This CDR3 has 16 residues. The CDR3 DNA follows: TGTGCCACCAGTGGGGGTGCACTAGCGCGCACCGGGGAGCTGTTTTTT. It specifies CATSGGALARTGELFF.

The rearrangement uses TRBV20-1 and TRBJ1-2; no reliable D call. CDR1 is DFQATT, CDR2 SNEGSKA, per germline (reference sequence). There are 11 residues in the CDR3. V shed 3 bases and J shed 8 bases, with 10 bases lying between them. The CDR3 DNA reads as TGCAGTGCTAGTAAAGTTGGGGGCTACACCTTC. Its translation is CSASKVGGYTF.

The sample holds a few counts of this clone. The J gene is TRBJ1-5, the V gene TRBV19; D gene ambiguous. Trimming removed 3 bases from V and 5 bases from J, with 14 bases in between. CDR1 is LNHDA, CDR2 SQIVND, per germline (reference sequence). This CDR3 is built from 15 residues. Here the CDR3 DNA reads TGTGCCAGTAGTATTCGCGGATGGGTTGATCAGCCCCAGCATTTT. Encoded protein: CASSIRGWVDQPQHF.

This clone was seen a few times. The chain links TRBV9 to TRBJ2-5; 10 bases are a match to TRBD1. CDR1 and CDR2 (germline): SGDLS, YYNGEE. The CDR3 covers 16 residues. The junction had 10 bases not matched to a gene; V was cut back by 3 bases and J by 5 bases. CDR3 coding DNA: TGTGCCAGCAGCGCTGCGGGGACAGGGGTTCGGGAGACCCAGTACTTC. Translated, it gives CASSAAGTGVRETQYF.

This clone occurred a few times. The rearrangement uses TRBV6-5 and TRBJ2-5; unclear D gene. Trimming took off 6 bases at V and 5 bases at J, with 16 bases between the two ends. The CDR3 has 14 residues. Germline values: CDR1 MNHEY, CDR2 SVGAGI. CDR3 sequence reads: CASSPDKGMETQYF. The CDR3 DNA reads TGTGCCAGCAGCCCCGACAAAGGAATGGAGACCCAGTACTTC.

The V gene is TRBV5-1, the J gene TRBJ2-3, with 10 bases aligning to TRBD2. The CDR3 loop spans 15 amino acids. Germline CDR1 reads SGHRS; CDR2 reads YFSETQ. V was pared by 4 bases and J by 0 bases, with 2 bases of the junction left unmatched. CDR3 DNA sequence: TGCGCCAGCAGCGAGGGACTAGCGAGCACAGATACGCAGTATTTT. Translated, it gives CASSEGLASTDTQYF.

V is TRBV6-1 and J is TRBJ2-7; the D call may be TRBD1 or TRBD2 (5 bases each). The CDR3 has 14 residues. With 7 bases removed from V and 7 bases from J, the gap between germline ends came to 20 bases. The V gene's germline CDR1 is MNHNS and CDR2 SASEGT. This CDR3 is CASTSRGQGGEQYF. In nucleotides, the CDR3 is TGTGCCAGCACTTCAAGGGGCCAAGGAGGAGAGCAGTACTTC.

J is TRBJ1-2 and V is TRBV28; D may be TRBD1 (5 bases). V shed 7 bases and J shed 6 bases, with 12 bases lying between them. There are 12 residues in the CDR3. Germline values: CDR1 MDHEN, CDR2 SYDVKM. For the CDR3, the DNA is TGTGCCAGCAAGGAGCAGGGCAATGGCTACACCTTC. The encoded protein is CASKEQGNGYTF.

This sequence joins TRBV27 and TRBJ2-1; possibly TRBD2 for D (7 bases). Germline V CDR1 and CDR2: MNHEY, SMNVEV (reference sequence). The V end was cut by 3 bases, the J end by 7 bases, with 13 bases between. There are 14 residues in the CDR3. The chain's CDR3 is CASSLGRGGNEQFF. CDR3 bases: TGTGCCAGCAGTTTGGGCAGGGGAGGGAATGAGCAGTTCTTC.

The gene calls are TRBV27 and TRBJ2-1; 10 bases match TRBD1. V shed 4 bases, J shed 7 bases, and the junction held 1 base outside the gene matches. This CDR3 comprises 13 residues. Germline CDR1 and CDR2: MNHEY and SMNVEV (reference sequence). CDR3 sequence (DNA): TGTGCCAGCAGTTGGGGACAGGGGAATGAGCAGTTCTTC. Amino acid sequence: CASSWGQGNEQFF.

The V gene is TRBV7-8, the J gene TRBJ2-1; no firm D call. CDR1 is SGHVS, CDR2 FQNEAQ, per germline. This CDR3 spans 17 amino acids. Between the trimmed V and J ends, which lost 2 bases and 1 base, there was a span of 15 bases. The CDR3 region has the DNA TGTGCCAGCAGCTTACTCCCCACCGGAAGTTCCTACAATGAGCAGTTCTTC. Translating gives CASSLLPTGSSYNEQFF.

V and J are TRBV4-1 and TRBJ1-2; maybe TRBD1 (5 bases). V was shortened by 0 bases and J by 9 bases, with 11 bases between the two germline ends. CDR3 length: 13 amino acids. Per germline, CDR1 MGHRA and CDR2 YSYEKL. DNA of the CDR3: TGCGCCAGCAGCCAAGATTGGCAGGGTAGCTACACCTTC. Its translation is CASSQDWQGSYTF.

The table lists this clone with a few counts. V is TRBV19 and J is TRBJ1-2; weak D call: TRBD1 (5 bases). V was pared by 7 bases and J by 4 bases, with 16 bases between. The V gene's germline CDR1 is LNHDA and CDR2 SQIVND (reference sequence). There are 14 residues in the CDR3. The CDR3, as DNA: TGTGCCAGTACGGTTCAAAGGGACCTCTATGGCTACACCTTC. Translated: CASTVQRDLYGYTF.

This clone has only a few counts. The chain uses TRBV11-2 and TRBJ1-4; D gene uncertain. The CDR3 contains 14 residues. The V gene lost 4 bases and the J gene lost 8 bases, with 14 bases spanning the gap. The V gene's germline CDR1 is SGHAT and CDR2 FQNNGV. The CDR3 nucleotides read TGTGCCAGCAGCTCCACCCCGGCCCGGGAAAAACTGTTTTTT. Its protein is CASSSTPAREKLFF.

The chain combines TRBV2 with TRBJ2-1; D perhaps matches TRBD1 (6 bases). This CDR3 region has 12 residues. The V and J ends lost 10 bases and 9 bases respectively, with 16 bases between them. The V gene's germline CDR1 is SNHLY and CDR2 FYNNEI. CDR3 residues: CATPGGGREQFF. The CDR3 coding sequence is TGTGCCACCCCCGGTGGGGGCCGTGAGCAGTTCTTC.

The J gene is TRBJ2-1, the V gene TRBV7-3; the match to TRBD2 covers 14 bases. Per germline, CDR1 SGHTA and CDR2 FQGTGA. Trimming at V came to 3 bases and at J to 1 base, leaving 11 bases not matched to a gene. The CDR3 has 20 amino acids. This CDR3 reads CASSFGLAGGSPGSYNEQFF. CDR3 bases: TGTGCCAGCAGCTTCGGACTAGCGGGAGGAAGCCCAGGGTCCTACAATGAGCAGTTCTTC.

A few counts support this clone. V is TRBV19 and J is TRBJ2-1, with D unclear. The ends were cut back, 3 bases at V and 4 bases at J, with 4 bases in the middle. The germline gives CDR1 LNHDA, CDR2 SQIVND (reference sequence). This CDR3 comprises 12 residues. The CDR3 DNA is TGTGCCAGTAGTATTTCATACAATGAGCAGTTCTTC. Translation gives CASSISYNEQFF.

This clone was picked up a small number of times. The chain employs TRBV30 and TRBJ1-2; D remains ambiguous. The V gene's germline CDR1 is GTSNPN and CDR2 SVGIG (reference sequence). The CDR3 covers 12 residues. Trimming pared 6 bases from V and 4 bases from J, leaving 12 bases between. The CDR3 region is CACIEAGYGYTF. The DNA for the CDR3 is TGTGCCTGTATAGAGGCGGGCTATGGCTACACCTTC.